This paragraph reports one T cell receptor (beta chain). The PCR made use of 60 Vbeta and 13 Jbeta primers. Sequencing used immunoSEQ multiplex PCR; TCRdb keeps in-frame clones, though not all of them. Across about 140,000 clones, the top ten clones capture under 3.5% of the sample. This sample was taken from a study of cytomegalovirus exposure and HLA in healthy donors. The CDR3 spans 18 residues. After removal of 1 base from V and 4 bases from J, the junction contained 9 bases not matched to a gene. CDR1 SEHNR and CDR2 FQNEAQ come from the germline V gene (reference sequence). J is TRBJ1-5 and V is TRBV7-9; 11 bases fit TRBD1. The sequenced sample consisted of PBMCs. The receptor was derived from a middle-aged man in good health and CMV-seronegative. For the CDR3, the DNA is TGTGCCAGCAGCTTAGGATGGGGACAGGGGGTAGGAAATCAGCCCCAGCATTTT. It is translated as CASSLGWGQGVGNQPQHF.